A single sample is the source of the 22 T cell receptor beta chains below, sequenced in a study of blood T cell repertoires in COVID-19. Data came from immunoSEQ multiplex PCR; TCRdb stores just in-frame clones and leaves some out. The table has 140,000 to 150,000 clones, just under 85% seen once. Sequenced: PBMCs or T cells enriched from blood (not recorded which). The receptor set was obtained from a woman between 40 and 55 years old who had recovered from COVID-19.

DNA for the CDR3: TGCGCCAGCAGCCAGGTCCCGAGCGGGGGTATCAATGAGCAGTTCTTC. Protein product: CASSQVPSGGINEQFF. This rearrangement joins TRBV4-1 to TRBJ2-1, with 8 bases identical to TRBD2. Germline lookup yields CDR1 MGHRA and CDR2 YSYEKL. The CDR3 consists of 16 residues. V gave up 3 bases and J gave up 6 bases; unmatched junction bases: 10.

The chain uses TRBV5-8 and TRBJ2-7; 7 nucleotides match TRBD1. In germline, CDR1 is SGHTS, CDR2 YDEGEE. The CDR3 covers 15 residues. The trim removed 4 bases at V and 1 base at J, leaving 8 bases unmatched. CDR3 in amino acids: CASSVGNRGSYEQYF. The CDR3 bases are TGTGCCAGCAGCGTTGGTAACAGGGGATCCTACGAGCAGTACTTC.

Worth noting for this clone: At one boundary the junction diverges from the germline segment, which might be a read error. The chain joins TRBV2 to TRBJ2-1, with a weak D call TRBD1 (5 bases). The CDR3 is 14 residues long. CDR1 SNHLY and CDR2 FYNNEI come from the germline V gene. DNA for the CDR3: TGTGCCAGCAGTCCAGGCAGGGTGGTTGGGTTGTCTATCTTC. Translation gives CASSPGRVVGLSIF.

The count of this clone is one. The V call is TRBV12-5, the J call TRBJ2-2; a possible D gene is TRBD2 (6 bases). V shed 4 bases and J shed 7 bases, with 16 bases lying between them. CDR3 length equals 15 residues. From germline, CDR1 is LGHNT and CDR2 FRNRAP. Written as DNA, the CDR3 is TGTGCTAGTGGTTCCCCTGGCGGGATTGTCGGGGAGCTGTTTTTT. Residues: CASGSPGGIVGELFF.

The rearrangement uses TRBV6-2 or TRBV6-3 and TRBJ1-4; D remains unclear. CDR1 and CDR2 (germline): MNHEY, SVGEGT. The germline V and J ends were trimmed by 3 bases and 7 bases, with 12 bases remaining between them. CDR3 length equals 14 residues. The CDR3 region is CASSYMVSGEKLFF. For the CDR3, the DNA is TGTGCCAGCAGTTATATGGTCAGCGGTGAAAAACTGTTTTTT.

This clone was counted many times. This chain joins TRBV25-1 and TRBJ1-2; TRBD1 is a possible D gene (5 bases). The germline gives CDR1 MGHDK, CDR2 SYGVNS. The CDR3 contains 14 residues. V was pared by 5 bases and J by 4 bases, with 14 bases between. Here the CDR3 reads CASSTIGRAYGYTF. The DNA of the CDR3 is TGTGCCAGCAGTACGATTGGCAGGGCCTATGGCTACACCTTC.

This chain connects TRBV10-3 to TRBJ2-3, with D maybe TRBD2 (6 bases). Trimming shortened V by 2 bases and J by 3 bases, and 12 bases separated the two germline ends. The length of the CDR3 is 15 residues. Germline V lookup: CDR1 ENHRY, CDR2 SYGVKD. The CDR3, as DNA: TGTGCCATCAGTGAGGGAGCGGGCAAGACAGATACGCAGTATTTT. Its translation: CAISEGAGKTDTQYF.

In its sample, this clone was seen a few times. The V call is TRBV25-1, the J call TRBJ1-1; tentatively, D is TRBD1 (5 bases). V was pared by 2 bases and J by 7 bases, with 17 bases between. CDR1 and CDR2 (germline): MGHDK, SYGVNS. The CDR3 is 15 residues long. This chain's CDR3 is CASSEKGSGRVEAFF. In DNA, the CDR3 is TGTGCCAGCAGTGAAAAGGGGTCAGGGAGGGTTGAAGCTTTCTTT.

This clone was detected only a few times. V and J are TRBV27 and TRBJ1-1; D is perhaps TRBD1 (6 bases). The CDR3 totals 15 residues. Per the germline V gene, CDR1 is MNHEY and CDR2 is SMNVEV (reference sequence). Trimming left V 5 bases short and J 1 base short, with 14 bases between. The CDR3 loop reads CASSIHPTGNTEAFF. DNA of the CDR3: TGTGCCAGCAGTATACACCCGACAGGGAACACTGAAGCTTTCTTT.

This rearrangement joins TRBV5-1 to TRBJ2-3; possibly TRBD1 for D (5 bases). The CDR3 sequence is 15 residues long. The ends were cut back, 7 bases at V and 2 bases at J, with 17 bases in the middle. CDR1 is SGHRS, CDR2 YFSETQ, per germline. CDR3 loop: CASYFEDKSTDTQYF. The CDR3 DNA is TGCGCCAGCTACTTCGAGGACAAATCCACAGATACGCAGTATTTT. The full variable domain, its missing parts supplied by reference TRBV5-1 and TRBJ2-3, is KAGVTQTPRYLIKTRGQQVTLSCSPISGHRSVSWYQQTPGQGLQFLFEYFSETQRNKGNFPGRFSGRQFSNSRSEMNVSTLELGDSALYLCASYFEDKSTDTQYFGPGTRLTVL.

This chain joins TRBV10-2 and TRBJ1-1, with 8 bases fitting TRBD1. The trim removed 6 bases at V and 5 bases at J, leaving 11 bases unmatched. The CDR3 runs 15 residues. Looked up from germline, CDR1 is WSHSY and CDR2 is SAAADI. The CDR3 region is CASRDYDRGRTEAFF. The DNA for the CDR3 is TGCGCCAGCAGGGACTACGACAGGGGTAGAACTGAAGCTTTCTTT.

Here the CDR3 reads CASKETGDFNEQFF. CDR3 DNA: TGTGCCAGCAAGGAGACAGGGGATTTTAATGAGCAGTTCTTC. The rearrangement joins TRBV7-9 to TRBJ2-1; 8 nucleotides match TRBD1. V was clipped by 7 bases and J by 7 bases; unmatched bases: 9. This CDR3 region has 14 residues. The germline CDR1 and CDR2 sequences are SEHNR and FQNEAQ (reference sequence).

The J gene is TRBJ2-1, the V gene TRBV19, with 9 bases identical to TRBD2. This CDR3 comprises 16 residues. J was trimmed by 5 bases and V by 5 bases; bases with no gene match: 10. Germline V gene sequence: CDR1 LNHDA, CDR2 SQIVND (reference sequence). CDR3 DNA sequence: TGTGCCAGTAGTCGCGCGGGAGGGCCTTCGGACAATGAGCAGTTCTTC. Protein: CASSRAGGPSDNEQFF.

The chain recombines TRBV19 with TRBJ1-4; D is uncertain. This CDR3 comprises 14 residues. Per the germline V gene, CDR1 is LNHDA and CDR2 is SQIVND (reference sequence). The V gene lost 3 bases and the J gene lost 1 base, with 6 bases spanning the gap. The CDR3 loop is CASSMRRTNEKLFF. DNA of the CDR3: TGTGCCAGTAGTATGCGGAGAACTAATGAAAAACTGTTTTTT.

The chain uses TRBV6-5 and TRBJ1-2; TRBD1 matches 7 bases. Germline-derived CDR1 and CDR2 are MNHEY and SVGAGI. The CDR3 consists of 13 residues. The V and J ends lost 10 bases and 4 bases, in that order; junction bases with no gene match: 9. The CDR3 here is CAIRAGQSYGYTF. In DNA, the CDR3 is TGTGCCATCCGGGCGGGACAGAGCTATGGCTACACCTTC.

The chain carries TRBV12-3 or TRBV12-4 and TRBJ1-1, with TRBD1 matching 9 bases. The CDR3 loop spans 13 amino acids. With 7 bases clipped from V and 6 bases from J, the junction kept 6 bases outside the gene matches. CDR3 in amino acids: CASNDRGFPEAFF. The CDR3 region has the DNA TGTGCCAGCAACGACAGGGGGTTCCCTGAAGCTTTCTTT.

The CDR3 coding sequence is TGTGCCAGTACTAGACTAGCGAATCCGAACATTTACGAGCAGTACTTC. Protein product: CASTRLANPNIYEQYF. The chain carries TRBV19 and TRBJ2-7; 8 bases match TRBD2. Losses at the gene ends were 7 bases for V and 4 bases for J; bases not matched to a gene: 15. The CDR3 is 16 amino acids. The germline V gene has CDR1 LNHDA and CDR2 SQIVND (reference sequence). The entire variable domain, with the rest obtained from reference TRBV19 and TRBJ2-7, is as follows: DGGITQSPKYLFRKEGQNVTLSCEQNLNHDAMYWYRQDPGQGLRLIYYSQIVNDFQKGDIAEGYSVSREKKESFPLTVTSAQKNPTAFYLCASTRLANPNIYEQYFGPGTRLTVT.

The genes are TRBV9 and TRBJ2-2, with a possible D match to TRBD2 (5 bases). Trimming took off 4 bases at V and 7 bases at J, with 20 bases between the two ends. CDR3 length: 16 amino acids. Germline CDR1 reads SGDLS; CDR2 reads YYNGEE. As DNA, the CDR3 is TGTGCCAGCAGCATAACTAGTCGGGTCGGCCGCGGGGAGCTGTTTTTT. Its translation: CASSITSRVGRGELFF. Based on the CDR3 plus reference TRBV9 and TRBJ2-2, the full variable domain is DSGVTQTPKHLITATGQRVTLRCSPRSGDLSVYWYQQSLDQGLQFLIQYYNGEERAKGNILERFSAQQFPDLHSELNLSSLELGDSALYFCASSITSRVGRGELFFGEGSRLTVL.

V is TRBV3-1 (or the pseudogene TRBV3-2) and J is TRBJ2-1; 10 nucleotides agree with TRBD2. Trimming cost V 4 bases and J 9 bases; bases outside gene matches: 12. The CDR3 extends over 16 amino acids. Germline CDR1 LGHDT, CDR2 YNNKEL (reference sequence). The CDR3 nucleotides read TGTGCCAGCAGCCGTGAAGGGGTAGCGGGAGGCGGTGAGCAGTTCTTC. Its protein product is CASSREGVAGGGEQFF.

The V call is TRBV16, the J call TRBJ1-5; D not certain. The CDR3 contains 13 residues. From germline, CDR1 is KGHSY and CDR2 FQNENV. Between the trimmed V and J ends, which lost 5 bases and 6 bases, there was a span of 11 bases. As DNA, the CDR3 is TGTGCCAGCAGCACCGGTTTCGGTCAGCCCCAGCATTTT. Residues: CASSTGFGQPQHF.

V is TRBV3-1 (or the pseudogene TRBV3-2) and J is TRBJ2-3, with 8 bases matching TRBD2. V lost 4 bases and J lost 2; bases outside the gene matches: 11. The CDR3 contains 17 residues. Germline V gene data show CDR1 as LGHDT and CDR2 as YNNKEL (reference sequence). Here the CDR3 DNA reads TGTGCCAGCAGCCCCGTCGCGGGGGGCGCCCACACAGATACGCAGTATTTT. It yields the protein CASSPVAGGAHTDTQYF.

The J gene is TRBJ1-2, the V gene TRBV14; 9 nucleotides match TRBD1. Germline CDR1 SGHDN, CDR2 FVKESK. With 1 base clipped from V and 7 bases from J, the junction kept 4 bases outside the gene matches. The CDR3 consists of 14 residues. DNA of the CDR3: TGTGCCAGCAGCCAAGGACAGGGGGAAGGTGGCTACACCTTC. As protein: CASSQGQGEGGYTF. The full variable domain, with the rest looked up from reference TRBV14 and TRBJ1-2, is EAGVTQFPSHSVIEKGQTVTLRCDPISGHDNLYWYRRVMGKEIKFLLHFVKESKQDESGMPNNRFLAERTGGTYSTLKVQPAELEDSGVYFCASSQGQGEGGYTFGSGTRLTVV.